Listed below are T cell receptor beta chains from one sample, sequenced in a study of tumor and adjacent non-tumor tissue in lung cancer. Using its own MiXCR run on the multiplex PCR reads, TCRdb lists one record per CDR3 protein. The profile covers approximately 75,000 distinct CDR3 sequences, with 60% to 85% appearing a single time and over 9.5% taken by the ten largest. The sample comprised lung tumor tissue. The receptor source for this set is a woman in her fifties or sixties with non-small cell lung cancer. The CDR3 runs from the conserved cysteine through the conserved F or W. Each record gives: CDR3 DNA, CDR3 protein, J gene, V gene, clone size, D gene. A D gene is named only where the DNA matches it firmly. A row's size may be missing; if present it is once, few, many or a size class.

cdr3_nt: TGTGCCAGCAGTGAGCTAGCTGCAGATACGCTGTATTTT
cdr3_aa: CASSELAADTLYF
j_call: TRBJ2-3
v_call: TRBV2
clone_size: NA
d_call: NA

cdr3_nt: TGTCCCAGTAGTGGGGTACGGGGACTCTATGTCTACACCTTC
cdr3_aa: CPSSGVRGLYVYTF
j_call: TRBJ1-2
v_call: TRBV6-1
clone_size: NA
d_call: NA

cdr3_nt: TGTGCCTTACAACTTGACGGGGGGGCCGGGGAGCTGTTTTTT
cdr3_aa: CALQLDGGAGELFF
j_call: TRBJ2-2
v_call: TRBV21-1
clone_size: few
d_call: NA

cdr3_nt: TGTGCCACCAGTGTATCGTCTGACAGGGGAGGAGGATACACTGAAGCTTTCTTT
cdr3_aa: CATSVSSDRGGGYTEAFF
j_call: TRBJ1-1
v_call: TRBV24-1
clone_size: NA
d_call: TRBD1

cdr3_nt: TGCGCCAGCAGCTTAGTGGTGACAGCCTACGGCTACACCTTC
cdr3_aa: CASSLVVTAYGYTF
j_call: TRBJ1-2
v_call: TRBV11-2
clone_size: NA
d_call: NA

cdr3_nt: TGTGTCAGCTGTGACTCAAGACAGGGGGTCAATGAGCAGTTCTTC
cdr3_aa: CVSCDSRQGVNEQFF
j_call: TRBJ2-1
v_call: TRBV6-4
clone_size: NA
d_call: TRBD1

cdr3_nt: TGTGCCATCAGTGAGACAGGGTGGGGTCAGCCCCGGCACTTT
cdr3_aa: CAISETGWGQPRHF
j_call: TRBJ1-5
v_call: TRBV10-3
clone_size: NA
d_call: NA

cdr3_nt: TGTGCCAGCAGTTACTCGCAGGGGCTGAGCTACAGTGAGCAATTCTTC
cdr3_aa: CASSYSQGLSYSEQFF
j_call: TRBJ2-1
v_call: TRBV6-5
clone_size: once
d_call: NA

cdr3_nt: TGTGTCAGCAGCTTTCCTATCCTCAAAGAGACCCAGTATTTC
cdr3_aa: CVSSFPILKETQYF
j_call: TRBJ2-5
v_call: TRBV11-1
clone_size: NA
d_call: NA

cdr3_nt: TGTGCCATCAGAGCCGGGACTAGCGGGGGAAGCACAGATACGCAGTATTTT
cdr3_aa: CAIRAGTSGGSTDTQYF
j_call: TRBJ2-3
v_call: TRBV10-3
clone_size: NA
d_call: TRBD2